Listed here are 7 T cell receptor beta chains from one sample, sequenced in a study of cytomegalovirus exposure and HLA in healthy donors. It was with 60 Vbeta and 13 Jbeta primers that the PCR ran. Clones were sequenced by immunoSEQ multiplex PCR, and TCRdb holds only the in-frame ones, with some missing. The sample includes roughly 200,000 clones, around four fifths of them seen just once. Material for sequencing was PBMCs. These receptors were obtained from a man in his forties or fifties in good health and CMV-seronegative.

The V and J genes are TRBV5-1 and TRBJ2-6; D possibly corresponds to TRBD2 (6 bases). Looked up from germline, CDR1 is SGHRS and CDR2 is YFSETQ. Trimming removed 4 bases from V and 2 bases from J, with 22 bases in between. This CDR3 spans 19 amino acids. As DNA, the CDR3 is TGCGCCAGCAGCGTCGGGGGAGCGGGCCTTCTCCCTGGGGCCAACGTCCTGACTTTC. Translated, it gives CASSVGGAGLLPGANVLTF.

J is TRBJ2-1 and V is TRBV27, with D tentatively TRBD2 (6 bases). The V end lost 3 bases, the J end lost 7 bases, and 16 bases lay between the germline ends. Germline CDR1 and CDR2: MNHEY and SMNVEV (reference sequence). The CDR3 covers 15 residues. The CDR3 DNA follows: TGTGCCAGCAGTTTCGACGGACTTGGGGGGAATGAGCAGTTCTTC. Its translation is CASSFDGLGGNEQFF.

The CDR3 DNA reads as TGTGCCAGCAGTATGAACAGGAGAGGAGACACTGAAGCTTTCTTT. Translated: CASSMNRRGDTEAFF. V is TRBV6-5 and J is TRBJ1-1, with D possibly matching TRBD1 (5 bases). Between the trimmed V and J ends, which lost 5 bases and 3 bases, there was a span of 16 bases. CDR1 is MNHEY, CDR2 SVGAGI, per germline. CDR3 length equals 15 residues.

The chain has TRBV7-3 and TRBJ2-2; D gene ambiguous. Per germline, CDR1 SGHTA and CDR2 FQGTGA. The CDR3 is 14 amino acids. V lost 3 bases, J lost 2 bases, and 7 bases lay in between. CDR3 bases: TGTGCCAGCAGCTTCGGAGAAAACACCGGGGAGCTGTTTTTT. Its protein product is CASSFGENTGELFF. The entire variable domain, with the rest obtained from reference TRBV7-3 and TRBJ2-2, is as follows: GAGVSQTPSNKVTEKGKYVELRCDPISGHTALYWYRQSLGQGPEFLIYFQGTGAADDSGLPNDRFFAVRPEGSVSTLKIQRTERGDSAVYLCASSFGENTGELFFGEGSRLTVL.

J is TRBJ1-4 and V is TRBV5-4; 12 bases are a match to TRBD1. This CDR3 is 17 amino acids long. The V segment lost 0 bases and the J segment 5 bases; nucleotides outside the gene matches: 5. Germline V gives CDR1 SGHNT, CDR2 YYREEE (reference sequence). CDR3 protein: CASSLGGTGGGNEKLFF. CDR3 DNA sequence: TGTGCCAGCAGCTTGGGGGGGACAGGGGGCGGAAATGAAAAACTGTTTTTT.

The genes are TRBV7-2 and TRBJ2-1; maybe TRBD2 (6 bases). The CDR3 spans 13 residues. The germline gives CDR1 SGHTA, CDR2 FQGNSA. The germline V and J ends were trimmed by 2 bases and 6 bases, with 8 bases remaining between them. The CDR3 loop reads CASSLSEGNEQFF. DNA for the CDR3: TGTGCCAGCAGCTTATCGGAGGGCAATGAGCAGTTCTTC.

V gene TRBV7-8 combines with J gene TRBJ2-1; D perhaps matches TRBD2 (7 bases). From germline, CDR1 is SGHVS and CDR2 FQNEAQ. This CDR3 is built from 16 residues. The germline V and J ends were trimmed by 5 bases and 4 bases, with 18 bases remaining between them. The CDR3 protein is CASSPIEGGGYNEQFF. In DNA, the CDR3 is TGTGCCAGCAGCCCTATAGAGGGAGGGGGGTACAATGAGCAGTTCTTC.